This T cell receptor beta chain was obtained from a study of blood T cell repertoires in COVID-19. Per the study methods: Cell counts per sample came from amplifying reference gene primers. Generated by immunoSEQ multiplex PCR, the TCRdb table keeps only in-frame clones and is missing some. V and J calls and clone size are as listed in that table; D and trimming were resolved from the DNA. The sample contains roughly 180,000 clones, 65% to 85% of which appear only once. Turning to this clone: The sample carries other DNA sequences with the same CDR3.

Adults between about 18 and 89 years of age took part from about two dozen US areas. Cohort placement rested on clinical history that participants reported themselves. Germline V gives CDR1 SGHDT, CDR2 YYEEEE. CDR3 length: 16 residues. Trimming removed 2 bases from V and 0 bases from J; junction bases left unmatched: 2. The clonotype originates from a woman aged 55-69 years who had recovered from COVID-19. The V call is TRBV5-6, the J call TRBJ1-4; the match to TRBD1 covers 9 bases. The sample was PBMCs or T cells enriched from blood (not recorded which). This CDR3 is CASSFRQGATNEKLFF. CDR3 coding DNA: TGTGCCAGCAGCTTCAGACAGGGGGCAACTAATGAAAAACTGTTTTTT.